This TCR beta chain came from a study of regulatory T cells in long-lasting Graves disease. Findings of the study overall: Among the persistent patients, about 3,000 public clonotypes were shared, more than the roughly 900 shared among new patients.

The CDR3 spans 14 residues. Germline CDR1 reads DFQATT; CDR2 reads SNEGSKA (reference sequence). Remarks on this clonotype: Its antigen is not identified.

Sample time point: newly diagnosed GD, antithyroid drugs for less than 3 months. RNA extracted from PBMCs served as the sequencing template. Arm-PCR of CDR3 regions and iRepertoire HTBI primers were the basis on which TCR beta libraries were built. TCRdb re-called the multiplex PCR reads with MiXCR, one entry per CDR3 protein. The sample comprises 350,000 to 500,000 distinct CDR3 sequences, about 14% of which are singletons, and 17% rests with the top ten. These same records also appear under a second study, on T cells in Graves' hyperthyroidism and ophthalmopathy.

Material: peripheral blood mononuclear cells (PBMCs), obtained at new diagnosis, from a patient treated with antithyroid drugs. The clonotype comes from a woman in her fifties or sixties with Graves disease. This rearrangement joins TRBV20-1 to TRBJ2-3; TRBD2 is a possible D gene (7 bases). The J call is doubtful: the DNA matches TRBJ2-5 better. The CDR3 protein is CSAPPPQGGETQYF. In DNA, the CDR3 is TGCAGTGCTCCCCCCCCACAGGGAGGGGAGACCCAGTACTTC.